The 14 T cell receptor beta chains reported below all come from one sample, sequenced in a study of response to subunit inactivated influenza vaccine. One entry per CDR3 protein, called by TCRdb with MiXCR from the RT-PCR reads. The data hold hundreds of thousands of distinct CDR3 sequences, with 10% to 11% observed a single time. The sequencing used PBMCs from blood, collected roughly 45 days after vaccination. Receptors were obtained from a man aged 45-60 years who received an inactivated influenza vaccine.

This sequence joins TRBV28 and TRBJ2-3; D unresolved. This CDR3 comprises 16 residues. CDR1 is MDHEN and CDR2 is SYDVKM in the germline V gene. Deletions cut 1 base from V and 10 bases from J, with 21 bases between. The CDR3 spells CASSLLTPGEESAQYF. For the CDR3, the DNA is TGTGCCAGCAGTTTATTGACCCCCGGCGAGGAATCTGCGCAGTATTTT.

This clonotype was found a few times. The genes are TRBV7-2 and TRBJ2-7; D unclear. Trimming removed 0 bases at V and 3 bases at J, with 9 bases between. The CDR3 is 14 amino acids. Germline V lookup: CDR1 SGHTA, CDR2 FQGNSA. DNA for the CDR3: TGTGCCAGCAGCTTAGCGTTTGCCAGCTACGAGCAGTACTTC. Amino acids: CASSLAFASYEQYF.

The chain joins TRBV7-3 to TRBJ2-3, with 14 nucleotides matching TRBD2. Trimming took 0 bases from V and 2 from J; bases not matched to a gene: 10. CDR1 is SGHTA and CDR2 is FQGTGA in the germline V gene. The CDR3 extends over 20 amino acids. The CDR3 spells CASSLTPTSGGAFSTDTQYF. CDR3 DNA sequence: TGTGCCAGCAGCTTAACCCCGACTAGCGGGGGGGCATTCTCCACAGATACGCAGTATTTT.

This chain links TRBV20-1 with TRBJ2-3, with D maybe TRBD2 (6 bases). Germline lookup yields CDR1 DFQATT and CDR2 SNEGSKA (reference sequence). V gave up 6 bases and J gave up 2 bases, with 9 bases separating them. This CDR3 is built from 12 residues. The CDR3 region has the DNA TGCAGTGCCTGGCGGGACACAGATACGCAGTATTTT. Translating gives CSAWRDTDTQYF.

The gene calls are TRBV20-1 and TRBJ2-5; D is unclear. The CDR3 extends over 13 amino acids. The V and J ends lost 0 bases and 4 bases respectively, with 9 bases between them. The V gene's germline CDR1 is DFQATT and CDR2 SNEGSKA (reference sequence). The CDR3 region has the DNA TGCAGTGCTAGAGATAACACGGCAGAGACCCAGTACTTC. This translates into CSARDNTAETQYF.

The gene calls are TRBV20-1 and TRBJ2-1; 9 bases align to TRBD2. The germline CDR1 and CDR2 sequences are DFQATT and SNEGSKA (reference sequence). The J segment lost 3 bases and the V segment lost 1 base, leaving 10 bases of the junction unmatched. This CDR3 comprises 17 residues. The CDR3 sequence: CSARAITRTSDYNEQFF. CDR3 nucleotide sequence: TGCAGTGCTAGAGCTATAACGCGGACTAGCGACTACAATGAGCAGTTCTTC.

This clonotype came up a few times. The J gene is TRBJ1-4, the V gene TRBV7-9, with TRBD1 as a possible D gene (6 bases). The CDR3 loop spans 14 amino acids. V shed 2 bases and J shed 8 bases, with 12 bases lying between them. Germline V gives CDR1 SEHNR, CDR2 FQNEAQ (reference sequence). The CDR3 DNA reads as TGTGCCAGCAGCTTAAGGGGGTCCGACGAAAAACTGTTTTTT. Translation: CASSLRGSDEKLFF. The variable domain in full, completed from reference TRBV7-9 and TRBJ1-4, reads DTGVSQNPRHKITKRGQNVTFRCDPISEHNRLYWYRQTLGQGPEFLTYFQNEAQLEKSRLLSDRFSAERPKGSFSTLEIQRTEQGDSAMYLCASSLRGSDEKLFFGSGTQLSVL.

This clonotype was counted a few times. The chain links TRBV6-5 to TRBJ2-2, with unresolved D. Germline V CDR1 and CDR2: MNHEY, SVGAGI. The CDR3 runs 15 residues. Deletions cut 0 bases from V and 5 bases from J, with 10 bases between. The CDR3 DNA reads as TGTGCCAGCAGTTACTCCCCGGTCGGGACCGGGGAGCTGTTTTTT. Translating gives CASSYSPVGTGELFF.

This clonotype was observed a few times. The CDR3 DNA is TGTGCCAGCAGCTTAAATGGCTTGCCGCAAGAGACCCAGTACTTC. It specifies CASSLNGLPQETQYF. J is TRBJ2-5 and V is TRBV7-3; D is unresolved. In germline, CDR1 is SGHTA, CDR2 FQGTGA. The CDR3 is 15 residues long. Trimming shortened V by 1 base and J by 2 bases, and 11 bases separated the two germline ends. Based on the CDR3 plus reference TRBV7-3 and TRBJ2-5, the full variable domain is GAGVSQTPSNKVTEKGKYVELRCDPISGHTALYWYRQSLGQGPEFLIYFQGTGAADDSGLPNDRFFAVRPEGSVSTLKIQRTERGDSAVYLCASSLNGLPQETQYFGPGTRLLVL.

There are a few counts of this clonotype. The rearrangement links TRBV27 to TRBJ2-3, with 12 bases that match TRBD2. This CDR3 has 16 residues. J gave up 4 bases and V 7 bases, and 9 bases lay outside the gene matches. CDR1 and CDR2 (germline): MNHEY, SMNVEV (reference sequence). CDR3 sequence: CASTSPTSGRSDTQYF. Here the CDR3 DNA reads TGTGCCAGCACGTCTCCAACTAGCGGGAGGTCAGATACGCAGTATTTT.

This clonotype was recorded a few times. The chain couples TRBV7-2 to TRBJ2-3; tentatively, D is TRBD2 (5 bases). The germline V and J ends were trimmed by 5 bases and 0 bases, with 15 bases remaining between them. CDR1 and CDR2 (germline): SGHTA, FQGNSA. The CDR3 loop spans 16 amino acids. The CDR3 DNA follows: TGTGCCAGCAGCGCTTGGGAAGCGGCTAGCACAGATACGCAGTATTTT. Its translation: CASSAWEAASTDTQYF.

This clonotype was observed many times. The rearrangement joins TRBV10-3 to TRBJ2-7, with 7 bases fitting TRBD2. CDR1 ENHRY and CDR2 SYGVKD come from the germline V gene. V shed 2 bases and J 7 bases; nucleotides not matched to a gene: 5. CDR3 length equals 13 residues. The CDR3 DNA reads TGTGCCATCAGTGAGATTGCTAGCGGAGAGCAGTACTTC. Amino acids: CAISEIASGEQYF.

The rearrangement uses TRBV7-9 and TRBJ2-2; D not certain. Germline CDR1 is SEHNR and CDR2 is FQNEAQ (reference sequence). The CDR3 is 14 amino acids. V lost 2 bases, J lost 8 bases, and 12 bases lay in between. In DNA, the CDR3 is TGTGCCAGCAGCTTATTGAGAACGGCGGGGGAGCTGTTTTTT. This codes for CASSLLRTAGELFF. The variable domain in full, completed from reference TRBV7-9 and TRBJ2-2, reads DTGVSQNPRHKITKRGQNVTFRCDPISEHNRLYWYRQTLGQGPEFLTYFQNEAQLEKSRLLSDRFSAERPKGSFSTLEIQRTEQGDSAMYLCASSLLRTAGELFFGEGSRLTVL.

The chain joins TRBV15 to TRBJ2-7; no definite D call. The CDR3 has 13 amino acids. Trimming removed 3 bases at V and 5 bases at J, with 11 bases between. Germline CDR1 reads LNHNV; CDR2 reads YYDKDF (reference sequence). CDR3 coding DNA: TGTGCCACCAGCAGGGGGTTTGACGACGAGCAGTACTTC. This encodes CATSRGFDDEQYF. Full variable domain (missing parts from reference TRBV15 and TRBJ2-7): DAMVIQNPRYQVTQFGKPVTLSCSQTLNHNVMYWYQQKSSQAPKLLFHYYDKDFNNEADTPDNFQSRRPNTSFCFLDIRSPGLGDTAMYLCATSRGFDDEQYFGPGTRLTVT.